This T cell receptor (beta chain) was observed in a study of Graves' ophthalmopathy and Graves' hyperthyroidism. Beta-chain TCR CDR3 regions were amplified from RNA transcripts. An opening RT-PCR round employed HTBI primers and preceded a second-round multiplex PCR. TCRdb reprocessed the multiplex PCR reads via MiXCR and lists one record per CDR3 protein. The repertoire holds 580,000 or so distinct CDR3 sequences, with 39% as singletons. This clonotype was counted ten times or more. Germline CDR1 reads SQVTM; CDR2 reads ANQGSEA. The CDR3 totals 13 residues. The V gene lost 6 bases and the J gene lost 0 bases, with 11 bases spanning the gap.

The sample taken for sequencing was peripheral blood or thyroid tissue (not recorded which). This TCR derives from an adult man with Graves' hyperthyroidism. V usage is TRBV29-1 and J usage is TRBJ1-1; D might be TRBD1 (5 bases). CDR3 in amino acids: CSVAAGVNTEAFF. The CDR3 nucleotides read TGCAGCGTGGCCGCGGGGGTGAACACTGAAGCTTTCTTT. The full variable domain, rest sourced from reference TRBV29-1 and TRBJ1-1, is SAVISQKPSRDICQRGTSLTIQCQVDSQVTMMFWYRQQPGQSLTLIATANQGSEATYESGFVIDKFPISRPNLTFSTLTVSNMSPEDSSIYLCSVAAGVNTEAFFGQGTRLTVV.